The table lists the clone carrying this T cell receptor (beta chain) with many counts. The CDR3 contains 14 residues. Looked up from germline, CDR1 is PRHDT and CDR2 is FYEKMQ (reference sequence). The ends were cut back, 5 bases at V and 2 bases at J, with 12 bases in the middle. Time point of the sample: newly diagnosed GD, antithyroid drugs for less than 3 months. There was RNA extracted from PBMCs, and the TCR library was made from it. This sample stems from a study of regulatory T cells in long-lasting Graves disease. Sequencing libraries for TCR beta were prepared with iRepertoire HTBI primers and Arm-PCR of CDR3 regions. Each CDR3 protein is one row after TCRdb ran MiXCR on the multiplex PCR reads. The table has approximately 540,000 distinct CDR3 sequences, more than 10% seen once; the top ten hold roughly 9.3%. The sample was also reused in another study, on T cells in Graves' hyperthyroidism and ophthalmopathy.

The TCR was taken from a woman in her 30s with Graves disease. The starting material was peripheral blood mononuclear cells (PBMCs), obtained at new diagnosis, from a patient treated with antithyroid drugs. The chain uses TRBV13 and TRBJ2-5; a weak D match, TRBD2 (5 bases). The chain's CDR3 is CASSIERTQETQYF. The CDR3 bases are TGTGCCAGCAGCATAGAACGGACTCAAGAGACCCAGTACTTC.